This entry lists 13 T cell receptor beta chains sequenced from one sample in a study of T-cell reconstitution after alpha-beta-depleted transplantation in children (dated by TCRdb to 2015 to 2016). The treatment or condition label for this specimen denotes: allogeneic hematopoietic cell transplantation with graft depleted of TCRalphabeta T cells and CD19 B cells. The library came from PCR. These reads were obtained on an Illumina HiSeq 2500. TCR library preparation used molecular barcoding, with unique molecular identifiers applied to normalize quantification of the TCRbeta repertoire. TCRdb trimmed public reads at Q25 via fastp, called clones via MiXCR and kept in-frame beta chains. All rows with the same CDR3 protein become a single entry with the most common DNA and genes. A total of 300,000 to 400,000 distinct CDR3 sequences appear in this sample, about 16% of them only once. Together, the top ten hold 35% to 50% of the sample.

The input for sequencing was PBMCs, mostly from graft donor cells, taken 360 days after TCRalphabeta/CD19-depleted stem cell transplant. These receptors were collected from a male patient under 10 years old who had a stem cell transplant for acute lymphoblastic leukemia, so the T cells may come from the graft donor.

CDR3 residues: CASTTGTSFAYYEQYF. The CDR3 nucleotides are TGTGCCAGCACCACCGGGACTAGCTTTGCCTACTACGAGCAGTACTTC. The rearrangement uses TRBV28 and TRBJ2-7, with 9 bases aligning to TRBD2. There are 16 residues in the CDR3. Per the germline V gene, CDR1 is MDHEN and CDR2 is SYDVKM. J gave up 3 bases and V 7 bases, and 13 bases lay outside the gene matches.

The rearrangement links TRBV20-1 to TRBJ2-3; D ambiguous. Germline V lookup: CDR1 DFQATT, CDR2 SNEGSKA (reference sequence). The CDR3 runs to 12 residues. The germline V and J ends were trimmed by 3 bases and 2 bases, with 6 bases remaining between them. CDR3 DNA sequence: TGCAGTGCTAGCGGATTCACAGATACGCAGTATTTT. It is translated as CSASGFTDTQYF.

This clonotype has just a few counts. This chain uses TRBV20-1 with TRBJ2-1; 8 bases are a match to TRBD2. The CDR3 has 15 residues. Germline-derived CDR1 and CDR2 are DFQATT and SNEGSKA (reference sequence). V lost 0 bases, J lost 2 bases, and 3 bases stayed unmatched. The CDR3 here is CSARDGGLAYNEQFF. The CDR3 DNA is TGCAGTGCTAGAGATGGGGGACTAGCCTACAATGAGCAGTTCTTC.

This clonotype has a count of ten or more. This chain links TRBV24-1 with TRBJ2-3; possibly TRBD2 for D (6 bases). This CDR3 has 15 residues. The germline V and J ends were trimmed by 9 bases and 6 bases, with 21 bases remaining between them. Germline V gives CDR1 KGHDR, CDR2 SFDVKD. DNA for the CDR3: TGTGCCACCTCCGATAGGGAGCGGGCAGAGGATACGCAGTATTTT. Protein sequence: CATSDRERAEDTQYF.

V is TRBV5-1 and J is TRBJ2-5; D gene unclear. The V gene lost 0 bases and the J gene lost 0 bases, with 12 bases spanning the gap. The CDR3 covers 16 residues. From germline, CDR1 is SGHRS and CDR2 YFSETQ. This CDR3 is CASSLDSVSYQETQYF. The CDR3, as DNA: TGCGCCAGCAGCTTGGACAGCGTATCGTACCAAGAGACCCAGTACTTC. Full variable domain (remainder filled in from reference TRBV5-1 and TRBJ2-5): KAGVTQTPRYLIKTRGQQVTLSCSPISGHRSVSWYQQTPGQGLQFLFEYFSETQRNKGNFPGRFSGRQFSNSRSEMNVSTLELGDSALYLCASSLDSVSYQETQYFGPGTRLLVL.

The sample holds many counts of this clonotype. The J gene is TRBJ2-1, the V gene TRBV7-6, with 12 bases identical to TRBD2. Germline V gene sequence: CDR1 SGHVS, CDR2 FNYEAQ. J was trimmed by 9 bases and V by 4 bases; bases with no gene match: 7. The CDR3 has 15 amino acids. CDR3 sequence reads: CASSSGLAGLVEQFF. The DNA for the CDR3 is TGTGCCAGCAGCTCTGGACTAGCGGGATTAGTTGAGCAGTTCTTC.

In nucleotides, the CDR3 is TGTGCCAGCAGGCAGACCCTTGGTGAGCAGTTCTTC. Encoded protein: CASRQTLGEQFF. The chain is built from TRBV5-4 and TRBJ2-1; no definite D call. The V gene lost 5 bases and the J gene lost 9 bases, with 12 bases spanning the gap. Germline V gives CDR1 SGHNT, CDR2 YYREEE (reference sequence). The CDR3 loop spans 12 amino acids.

This clonotype was seen more than once but under ten times. The V call is TRBV7-9, the J call TRBJ2-1, with a tentative D call TRBD2 (5 bases). V was cut by 2 bases and J by 0 bases, with 14 bases left in between. Germline values: CDR1 SEHNR, CDR2 FQNEAQ (reference sequence). The CDR3 runs to 17 residues. This CDR3 is CASSLWGVRFSYNEQFF. In DNA, the CDR3 is TGTGCCAGCAGCTTATGGGGAGTACGATTCTCCTACAATGAGCAGTTCTTC. Full variable domain (remainder filled in from reference TRBV7-9 and TRBJ2-1): DTGVSQNPRHKITKRGQNVTFRCDPISEHNRLYWYRQTLGQGPEFLTYFQNEAQLEKSRLLSDRFSAERPKGSFSTLEIQRTEQGDSAMYLCASSLWGVRFSYNEQFFGPGTRLTVL.

The chain employs TRBV20-1 and TRBJ2-4; 13 nucleotides agree with TRBD2. Looked up from germline, CDR1 is DFQATT and CDR2 is SNEGSKA (reference sequence). Trimming cost V 3 bases and J 11 bases; bases outside gene matches: 10. This CDR3 is built from 15 residues. The CDR3 reads CSASRSLAGGTVQYF. CDR3 nucleotides: TGCAGTGCTAGCCGCTCACTAGCGGGAGGGACGGTTCAGTACTTC.

Only a few counts were recorded for this clonotype. V is TRBV4-2 and J is TRBJ2-3; D possibly corresponds to TRBD1 (6 bases). V lost 0 bases and J 9 bases, leaving 10 bases between the germline ends. CDR3 size: 13 residues. The germline CDR1 and CDR2 sequences are LGHNA and YNFKEQ. The CDR3 DNA reads as TGTGCCAGCAGCCAAGAACAGGGTGAAACGCAGTATTTT. It specifies CASSQEQGETQYF.

This clonotype has a count of ten or more. This rearrangement joins TRBV18 to TRBJ2-1, with D uncertain. The CDR3 runs to 16 residues. V gave up 4 bases and J gave up 4 bases, with 17 bases separating them. Germline CDR1 and CDR2: KGHSH and LQKENI. The CDR3 nucleotides read TGTGCCAGCTCACTATCCTTAGGTCTAAGGTACAATGAGCAGTTCTTC. Its protein product is CASSLSLGLRYNEQFF.

There are a few counts of this clonotype. This chain connects TRBV2 to TRBJ1-2; no reliable D call. The CDR3 totals 13 residues. Trimming stripped 5 bases from V and 4 bases from J, with 11 bases between. Germline V CDR1 and CDR2: SNHLY, FYNNEI. Here the CDR3 DNA reads TGTGCCAGCAGTCCTACAGAATTCTATGGCTACACCTTC. It codes for CASSPTEFYGYTF.

In its sample, this clonotype was seen a few times. The chain carries TRBV28 and TRBJ2-5; 11 bases match TRBD1. Looked up from germline, CDR1 is MDHEN and CDR2 is SYDVKM. The V segment lost 5 bases and the J segment 4 bases; nucleotides outside the gene matches: 6. The CDR3 has 15 residues. The CDR3 region is CASSHPGQGGETQYF. The DNA for the CDR3 is TGTGCCAGCAGTCATCCGGGACAGGGGGGAGAGACCCAGTACTTC. The full variable domain, its missing parts supplied by reference TRBV28 and TRBJ2-5, is DVKVTQSSRYLVKRTGEKVFLECVQDMDHENMFWYRQDPGLGLRLIYFSYDVKMKEKGDIPEGYSVSREKKERFSLILESASTNQTSMYLCASSHPGQGGETQYFGPGTRLLVL.